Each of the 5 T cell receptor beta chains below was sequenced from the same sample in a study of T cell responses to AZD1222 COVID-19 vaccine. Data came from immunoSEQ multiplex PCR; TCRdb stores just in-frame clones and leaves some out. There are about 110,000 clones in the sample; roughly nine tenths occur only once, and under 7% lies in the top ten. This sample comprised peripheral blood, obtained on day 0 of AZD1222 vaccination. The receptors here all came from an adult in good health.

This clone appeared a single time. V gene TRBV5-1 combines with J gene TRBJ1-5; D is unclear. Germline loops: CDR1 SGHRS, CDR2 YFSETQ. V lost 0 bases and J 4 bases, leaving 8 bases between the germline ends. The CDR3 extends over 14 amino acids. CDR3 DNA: TGCGCCAGCAGCTTGGGTGCAGAAAATCAGCCCCAGCATTTT. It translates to CASSLGAENQPQHF.

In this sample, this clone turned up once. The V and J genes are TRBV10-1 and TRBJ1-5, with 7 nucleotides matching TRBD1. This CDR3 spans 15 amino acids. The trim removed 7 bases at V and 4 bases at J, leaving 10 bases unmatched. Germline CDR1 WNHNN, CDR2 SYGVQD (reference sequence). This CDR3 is CASIGRQGDNQPQHF. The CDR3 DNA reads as TGCGCCAGCATAGGGCGGCAGGGGGATAATCAGCCCCAGCATTTT.

The CDR3 nucleotides read TGTGCCAGCAGCTTAGACAGGCGAGGGGAGTTCTTC. Its protein product is CASSLDRRGEFF. The chain couples TRBV7-2 to TRBJ2-1; D tentatively reads TRBD1 or TRBD2 (5 bases each). V was shortened by 1 base and J by 14 bases, with 12 bases between the two germline ends. The CDR3 totals 12 residues. Germline V gene data show CDR1 as SGHTA and CDR2 as FQGNSA.

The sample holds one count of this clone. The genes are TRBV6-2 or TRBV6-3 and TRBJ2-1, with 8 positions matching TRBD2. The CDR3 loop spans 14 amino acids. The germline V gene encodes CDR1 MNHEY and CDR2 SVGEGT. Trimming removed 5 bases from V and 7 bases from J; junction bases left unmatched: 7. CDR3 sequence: CASSQRETPNEQFF. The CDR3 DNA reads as TGTGCCAGCAGTCAGCGGGAGACGCCGAATGAGCAGTTCTTC.

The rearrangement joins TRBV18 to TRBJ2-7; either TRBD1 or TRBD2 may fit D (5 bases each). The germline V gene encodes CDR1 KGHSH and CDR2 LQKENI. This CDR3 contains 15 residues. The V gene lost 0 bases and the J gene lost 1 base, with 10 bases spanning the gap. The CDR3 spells CASSPPGPLSYEQYF. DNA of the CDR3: TGTGCCAGCTCACCACCGGGACCTCTATCCTACGAGCAGTACTTC.